This T cell receptor (beta chain) stems from a study of T cell repertoires in aging, cancer and after chemotherapy. Amplification of TCR beta used genomic DNA extracted from peripheral blood. The germline gives CDR1 LGHNA, CDR2 YSLEER. This CDR3 region has 15 residues. V lost 1 base to trimming and J lost 1 base; unmatched junction nucleotides: 0. Rearranged V-D-J TRB sequences were amplified with a mixed TRB-A/B primer pool. One entry per CDR3 protein results from TCRdb running MiXCR on the multiplex PCR reads. The sample yields about 1,200 distinct CDR3 sequences, 20% to 30% seen once. Material for sequencing was blood. The receptor's source is a human donor with a solid tumor. This chain joins TRBV4-3 and TRBJ2-3, with 9 bases aligning to TRBD1. The CDR3 DNA reads TGCGCCAGCAGCCAAGGGACAGGGGGCACAGATACGCAGTATTTT. This sequence encodes CASSQGTGGTDTQYF.